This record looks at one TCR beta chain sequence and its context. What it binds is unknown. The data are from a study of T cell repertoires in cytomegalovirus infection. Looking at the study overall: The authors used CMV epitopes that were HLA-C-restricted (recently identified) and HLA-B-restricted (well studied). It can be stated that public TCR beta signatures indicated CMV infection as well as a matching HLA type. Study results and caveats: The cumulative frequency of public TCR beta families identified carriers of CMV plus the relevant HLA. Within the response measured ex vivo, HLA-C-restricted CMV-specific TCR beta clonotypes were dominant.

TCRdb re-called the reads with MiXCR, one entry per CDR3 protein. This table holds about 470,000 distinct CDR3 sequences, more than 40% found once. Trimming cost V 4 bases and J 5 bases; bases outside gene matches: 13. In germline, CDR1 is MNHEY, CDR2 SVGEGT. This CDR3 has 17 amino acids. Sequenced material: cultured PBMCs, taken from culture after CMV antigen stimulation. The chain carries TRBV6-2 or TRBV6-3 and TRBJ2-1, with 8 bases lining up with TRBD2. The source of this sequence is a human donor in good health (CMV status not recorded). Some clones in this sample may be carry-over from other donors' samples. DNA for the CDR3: TGTGCCAGCAGTTCACCTCCCCGGGGGGGCCTAGACAATGAGCAGTTCTTC. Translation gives CASSSPPRGGLDNEQFF.